This TCR beta chain was identified in a study of blood T cell repertoires in COVID-19. The CDR3 loop spans 15 amino acids. Deletions cut 5 bases from V and 0 bases from J, with 14 bases between. The germline V gene has CDR1 SEHNR and CDR2 FQNEAQ (reference sequence). The participants were between roughly 18 and 89 years old and came from 20 to 30 US areas. Per the authors' pipeline: Nucleated cell number was recorded as an estimate derived from reference gene primer amplification. Measured with immunoSEQ multiplex PCR; TCRdb has only the in-frame clones, and not every one. The DNA was the basis for D and trimming; V, J and clone size are from that table. The sample includes approximately 480,000 clones, roughly 90% of them seen just once.

The receptor comes from a woman between 18 and 29 years old who had recovered from COVID-19. The rearrangement uses TRBV7-9 and TRBJ2-7; tentative D call: TRBD1 (5 bases). The sequencing input was PBMCs or T cells enriched from blood (not recorded which). The CDR3 DNA sequence: TGTGCCAGCAGCCCGGGCAGGGCTAGCTCCTACGAGCAGTACTTC. It codes for CASSPGRASSYEQYF.